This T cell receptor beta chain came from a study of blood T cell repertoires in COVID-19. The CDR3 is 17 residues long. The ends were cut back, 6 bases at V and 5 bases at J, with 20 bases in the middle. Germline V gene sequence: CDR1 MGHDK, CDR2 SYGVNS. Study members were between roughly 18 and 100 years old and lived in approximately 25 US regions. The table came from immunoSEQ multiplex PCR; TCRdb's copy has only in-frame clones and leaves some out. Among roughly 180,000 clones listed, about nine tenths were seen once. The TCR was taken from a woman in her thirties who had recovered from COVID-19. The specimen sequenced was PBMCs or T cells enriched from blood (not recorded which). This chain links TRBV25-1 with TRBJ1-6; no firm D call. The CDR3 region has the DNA TGTGCCAGCAGCCCCCACGTGTGGGCGCGGGATAATTCACCCCTCCACTTT. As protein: CASSPHVWARDNSPLHF.